Below, 30 T cell receptor beta chains from the same sample are listed, as sequenced in a study of control samples from healthy donors and cancer patients. TCRdb keeps only in-frame clones here, not all; method: immunoSEQ multiplex PCR. Seen here are roughly 150,000 clones, around 90% observed once, and the top ten hold 1.5% to 2%. Input material: blood. Source of these receptors: a man aged 18 to 29 in good health.

About this clone itself: The same CDR3 can be traced to other DNA sequences in this sample. The CDR3 spells CATSRDLGSGNTIYF. CDR3 in DNA: TGTGCCACCAGCAGAGATCTGGGCTCTGGAAACACCATATATTTT. This sequence joins TRBV15 and TRBJ1-3; D is unresolved. Germline V CDR1 and CDR2: LNHNV, YYDKDF (reference sequence). CDR3 length: 15 amino acids. Trimming left V 0 bases short and J 0 bases short, with 6 bases between.

The V and J genes are TRBV20-1 and TRBJ2-3, with D perhaps TRBD1 or TRBD2 (6 bases each). This CDR3 spans 12 amino acids. The V and J ends lost 3 bases and 8 bases respectively, with 12 bases between them. CDR1 is DFQATT and CDR2 is SNEGSKA in the germline V gene (reference sequence). In nucleotides, the CDR3 is TGCAGTGCTAGTTGGGGGGCCGGTACGCAGTATTTT. This encodes CSASWGAGTQYF.

This chain uses TRBV29-1 with TRBJ2-5, with 8 bases lining up with TRBD1. The V gene end was trimmed by 3 bases and the J gene end by 3 bases; junction bases not matched to a gene: 6. CDR3 length: 14 residues. Germline CDR1 reads SQVTM; CDR2 reads ANQGSEA. The CDR3 DNA reads TGCAGCGTTGACAGACAGGGGCGGGAAGAGACCCAGTACTTC. This gives the protein CSVDRQGREETQYF.

The chain carries TRBV7-9 and TRBJ1-5; no definite D call. This CDR3 comprises 14 residues. V shed 5 bases and J shed 5 bases, with 13 bases lying between them. Germline loops: CDR1 SEHNR, CDR2 FQNEAQ (reference sequence). The CDR3 DNA follows: TGTGCCAGCAGCCCATTTACTACGGATCAGCCCCAGCATTTT. It encodes CASSPFTTDQPQHF.

The J gene is TRBJ2-5, the V gene TRBV6-5; no reliable D call. V was trimmed by 0 bases and J by 2 bases, leaving 4 bases between them. Germline CDR1 reads MNHEY; CDR2 reads SVGAGI. The CDR3 consists of 13 residues. This CDR3 reads CASSYSSQETQYF. CDR3 sequence (DNA): TGTGCCAGCAGTTACTCCTCGCAAGAGACCCAGTACTTC.

The rearrangement links TRBV25-1 to TRBJ2-7; 9 nucleotides agree with TRBD1. The CDR3 has 15 amino acids. CDR1 is MGHDK, CDR2 SYGVNS, per germline. After removal of 5 bases from V and 2 bases from J, the junction contained 7 bases not matched to a gene. The CDR3 nucleotides read TGTGCCAGCAGTATTGGGACAGGGCGTACCTACGAGCAGTACTTC. This codes for CASSIGTGRTYEQYF.

Only one count was recorded for this clone. V and J are TRBV7-2 and TRBJ2-2; D unresolved. Germline values: CDR1 SGHTA, CDR2 FQGNSA. This CDR3 spans 15 amino acids. The germline V and J ends were trimmed by 1 base and 7 bases, with 13 bases remaining between them. CDR3 sequence reads: CASSLDPYAHGELFF. Here the CDR3 DNA reads TGTGCCAGCAGCTTAGATCCGTATGCCCACGGGGAGCTGTTTTTT.

The gene calls are TRBV6-5 and TRBJ2-7, with 8 bases identical to TRBD1. V lost 6 bases and J lost 1; bases outside the gene matches: 5. Germline V gene sequence: CDR1 MNHEY, CDR2 SVGAGI. The CDR3 loop spans 14 amino acids. Here the CDR3 reads CASRHDRGSYEQYF. The CDR3 nucleotides read TGTGCCAGCAGACACGACAGGGGTTCCTACGAGCAGTACTTC.

V usage is TRBV15 and J usage is TRBJ1-6; unclear D gene. The germline CDR1 and CDR2 sequences are LNHNV and YYDKDF (reference sequence). V was trimmed by 0 bases and J by 0 bases, leaving 6 bases between them. The CDR3 runs 16 residues. The CDR3 bases are TGTGCCACCAGCAGAGATCGTAGCTCCTATAATTCACCCCTCCACTTT. It yields the protein CATSRDRSSYNSPLHF.

The chain combines TRBV12-3 or TRBV12-4 with TRBJ2-5, with 7 bases that match TRBD2. This CDR3 is built from 13 residues. Trimming took 6 bases from V and 2 from J; bases not matched to a gene: 3. The CDR3, as DNA: TGTGCCAGCAGCCCGGGACTACAAGAGACCCAGTACTTC. As protein: CASSPGLQETQYF.

CDR3 in amino acids: CASSQAYTYEQYF. The CDR3 coding sequence is TGTGCCAGCAGCCAGGCCTATACCTACGAGCAGTACTTC. The chain has TRBV3-1 (or the pseudogene TRBV3-2) and TRBJ2-7; D unclear. Trimming pared 3 bases from V and 2 bases from J, leaving 8 bases between. The CDR3 extends over 13 amino acids. The germline CDR1 and CDR2 sequences are LGHDT and YNNKEL (reference sequence).

In DNA form, the CDR3 reads TGTGCCAGCAGTTACTTAGCTAGCGGGGATACGCAGTATTTT. Translation: CASSYLASGDTQYF. The chain recombines TRBV6-2 or TRBV6-3 with TRBJ2-3, with 8 bases matching TRBD2. CDR1 and CDR2 from the germline V gene are MNHEY and SVGEGT. This CDR3 is 14 amino acids long. The V and J ends lost 1 base and 6 bases, in that order; junction bases with no gene match: 3.

This chain connects TRBV18 to TRBJ2-7; a possible D gene is TRBD1 (6 bases). Per the germline V gene, CDR1 is KGHSH and CDR2 is LQKENI. Trimming removed 3 bases at V and 4 bases at J, with 13 bases between. There are 14 residues in the CDR3. Here the CDR3 DNA reads TGTGCCAGCTCACCTCCGGACAGTCAGTACGAGCAGTACTTC. It specifies CASSPPDSQYEQYF. Together with reference TRBV18 and TRBJ2-7, the CDR3 gives the full variable domain: NAGVMQNPRHLVRRRGQEARLRCSPMKGHSHVYWYRQLPEEGLKFMVYLQKENIIDESGMPKERFSAEFPKEGPSILRIQQVVRGDSAAYFCASSPPDSQYEQYFGPGTRLTVT.

CDR3 residues: CASISGRAGGNTGELFF. In nucleotides, the CDR3 is TGTGCCAGCATTTCGGGGAGAGCGGGGGGGAACACCGGGGAGCTGTTTTTT. The gene calls are TRBV28 and TRBJ2-2, with 9 bases identical to TRBD2. CDR1 and CDR2 (germline): MDHEN, SYDVKM. V gave up 7 bases and J gave up 1 base; unmatched junction bases: 10. The CDR3 is made up of 17 amino acids.

Points on this clone: This likely comes from a read error, as the CDR3 has no conserved phenylalanine or tryptophan at its end. The DNA is left out, because the CDR3 cannot be placed on it with certainty; the CDR3 is given as TCRdb lists it. The chain joins TRBV6-5 to TRBJ1-1. Per the germline V gene, CDR1 is MNHEY and CDR2 is SVGAGI. With termini counted, the CDR3 has 14 amino acids. This chain's CDR3 is CASSYGGLQYKNGR.

The genes are TRBV12-3 or TRBV12-4 and TRBJ2-7; the match to TRBD1 covers 10 bases. The CDR3 totals 13 residues. The junction had 3 bases not matched to a gene; V was cut back by 4 bases and J by 6 bases. The CDR3 loop reads CASSWDRGSEQYF. Written as DNA, the CDR3 is TGTGCCAGCAGTTGGGACAGGGGTTCCGAGCAGTACTTC.

This clone was recorded only once. The CDR3 DNA is TGTGCCAGCAGCTTAGGGGTTAGCGGGTACACAGATACGCAGTATTTT. The encoded protein is CASSLGVSGYTDTQYF. The chain has TRBV11-2 and TRBJ2-3; the match to TRBD2 covers 7 bases. Germline V gene sequence: CDR1 SGHAT, CDR2 FQNNGV. This CDR3 has 16 amino acids. Trimming took 1 base from V and 2 from J; bases not matched to a gene: 6.

This rearrangement joins TRBV5-1 to TRBJ2-2, with 7 bases fitting TRBD2. Trimming cost V 0 bases and J 3 bases; bases outside gene matches: 8. The CDR3 runs 17 residues. Germline CDR1 is SGHRS and CDR2 is YFSETQ. The CDR3 protein is CASSLAWLAEYTGELFF. The CDR3 DNA follows: TGCGCCAGCAGCTTGGCCTGGCTAGCGGAATACACCGGGGAGCTGTTTTTT.

The rearrangement uses TRBV4-1 and TRBJ2-1; a weak D match, TRBD2 (6 bases). Germline V gene lookup returns CDR1 MGHRA and CDR2 YSYEKL. V shed 0 bases and J shed 0 bases, with 12 bases lying between them. The CDR3 contains 17 residues. The CDR3 DNA follows: TGCGCCAGCAGCCAAGAAGGAGGGAGCAGCTCCTACAATGAGCAGTTCTTC. It codes for CASSQEGGSSSYNEQFF.

The rearrangement uses TRBV28 and TRBJ1-3; D perhaps matches TRBD1 (6 bases). The CDR3 sequence is 14 residues long. V lost 5 bases to trimming and J lost 1 base, with 9 bases between them. Germline V lookup: CDR1 MDHEN, CDR2 SYDVKM. Here the CDR3 DNA reads TGTGCCAGCAGTAGAGGGGGGTCTGGAAACACCATATATTTT. Residues: CASSRGGSGNTIYF.

The rearrangement joins TRBV3-1 (or the pseudogene TRBV3-2) to TRBJ2-7; 8 bases fit TRBD1. J lost 2 bases, V lost 4 bases, and 4 bases had no gene match. This CDR3 spans 14 amino acids. The germline V gene encodes CDR1 LGHDT and CDR2 YNNKEL (reference sequence). Written as DNA, the CDR3 is TGTGCCAGCAGCCTTCTACAGGGGGCCTACGAGCAGTACTTC. It translates to CASSLLQGAYEQYF.

This rearrangement joins TRBV7-2 to TRBJ2-1; D unclear. V dropped 4 bases and J dropped 14 bases, with 27 bases sitting between them. Germline CDR1 SGHTA, CDR2 FQGNSA. This CDR3 has 16 amino acids. In nucleotides, the CDR3 is TGTGCCAGCAGCTCCGCGCCCCTCCCCGGTAGCCACCGAAAGTTCTTC. Amino acid sequence: CASSSAPLPGSHRKFF.

The chain employs TRBV2 and TRBJ1-1; D remains unclear. The germline gives CDR1 SNHLY, CDR2 FYNNEI. CDR3 size: 14 residues. Trimming cost V 2 bases and J 1 base, with 8 bases left between them. In DNA form, the CDR3 reads TGTGCCAGCAGTGAATTCCCAGAGAACACTGAAGCTTTCTTT. Translating it yields CASSEFPENTEAFF.

This chain uses TRBV9 with TRBJ1-3; 10 nucleotides align to TRBD1. The V gene's germline CDR1 is SGDLS and CDR2 YYNGEE. J gave up 4 bases and V 4 bases, and 5 bases lay outside the gene matches. The CDR3 has 15 residues. DNA for the CDR3: TGTGCCAGCAGCTTGACAGGGGGCTCCGGAAACACCATATATTTT. This sequence encodes CASSLTGGSGNTIYF.

This chain uses TRBV7-9 with TRBJ2-1, with no clear D. The CDR3 is made up of 14 amino acids. V dropped 5 bases and J dropped 7 bases, with 15 bases sitting between them. Per the germline V gene, CDR1 is SEHNR and CDR2 is FQNEAQ (reference sequence). The CDR3 bases are TGTGCCAGCAGCCGGCCTGGTTTCGGGAATGAGCAGTTCTTC. Translating it yields CASSRPGFGNEQFF.

This chain uses TRBV9 with TRBJ2-2; 7 bases fit TRBD1. Trimming removed 2 bases from V and 9 bases from J; junction bases left unmatched: 7. This CDR3 contains 14 residues. Germline lookup yields CDR1 SGDLS and CDR2 YYNGEE. The CDR3: CASSVGWDSRELFF. The CDR3 DNA sequence: TGTGCCAGCAGCGTGGGGTGGGACAGCCGGGAGCTGTTTTTT.

The rearrangement joins TRBV27 to TRBJ2-5; 10 bases map to TRBD1. Germline V gives CDR1 MNHEY, CDR2 SMNVEV (reference sequence). There are 16 residues in the CDR3. After removal of 0 bases from V and 3 bases from J, the junction contained 4 bases not matched to a gene. The CDR3 reads CASSLSLGTGEETQYF. CDR3 DNA sequence: TGTGCCAGCAGTTTATCCCTCGGGACAGGGGAAGAGACCCAGTACTTC.

V is TRBV28 and J is TRBJ2-7; 7 positions match TRBD1. V trimming: 5 bases; J trimming: 4 bases; junction bases outside the gene matches: 11. The CDR3 runs 15 residues. Per the germline V gene, CDR1 is MDHEN and CDR2 is SYDVKM. The chain's CDR3 is CASSNEKDRLYEQYF. The CDR3 DNA sequence: TGTGCCAGCAGTAATGAAAAGGACAGGCTATACGAGCAGTACTTC. The variable domain in full, with the rest retrieved from reference TRBV28 and TRBJ2-7, is DVKVTQSSRYLVKRTGEKVFLECVQDMDHENMFWYRQDPGLGLRLIYFSYDVKMKEKGDIPEGYSVSREKKERFSLILESASTNQTSMYLCASSNEKDRLYEQYFGPGTRLTVT.

This clone was seen only once. This chain joins TRBV5-1 and TRBJ2-1; 8 bases are shared with TRBD2. Unmatched junction bases numbered 10, after V lost 4 bases and J lost 1 base. The germline gives CDR1 SGHRS, CDR2 YFSETQ. The CDR3 totals 17 residues. CDR3 region: CASSPQGSGGSYNEQFF. CDR3 nucleotides: TGCGCCAGCAGCCCGCAGGGAAGCGGGGGATCCTACAATGAGCAGTTCTTC.

The count of this clone is one. The genes are TRBV3-1 (or the pseudogene TRBV3-2) and TRBJ1-2; D may be TRBD1 (6 bases). CDR1 is LGHDT and CDR2 is YNNKEL in the germline V gene (reference sequence). The CDR3 loop spans 14 amino acids. Trimming cost V 0 bases and J 8 bases, with 13 bases left between them. The CDR3 sequence is CASSQEGALEGYTF. CDR3 sequence (DNA): TGTGCCAGCAGCCAAGAGGGGGCGTTGGAGGGCTACACCTTC.